These 24 T cell receptor beta chains originate from one sample sequenced in a study of monozygotic twins with inflammatory bowel disease. Following a re-call of the 5' RACE reads, TCRdb has one entry per CDR3 protein and lacks DNA. This table lists 150,000 or so distinct CDR3 sequences. The specimen was blood. The source is a human donor with ulcerative colitis or Crohn's disease, or a healthy co-twin of an affected twin (not recorded which).

This rearrangement joins TRBV6-5 to TRBJ2-3; TCRdb lists TRBD2, though no DNA is available to test this call. CDR3 length equals 19 residues. CDR1 and CDR2 (germline): MNHEY, SVGAGI. CDR3 sequence reads: CASSYSTSGRAGSTDTQYF.

This chain links TRBV28 with TRBJ2-1; TCRdb reports TRBD2, a call that lacks DNA to check it against. In germline, CDR1 is MDHEN, CDR2 SYDVKM. The CDR3 extends over 16 amino acids. CDR3 sequence reads: CASRTLVAGASAEQFF. The full variable domain, in which reference TRBV28 and TRBJ2-1 provide the parts outside the CDR3, is DVKVTQSSRYLVKRTGEKVFLECVQDMDHENMFWYRQDPGLGLRLIYFSYDVKMKEKGDIPEGYSVSREKKERFSLILESASTNQTSMYLCASRTLVAGASAEQFFGPGTRLTVL.

This sequence joins TRBV18 and TRBJ2-5; TCRdb returns TRBD2, unconfirmable since there is no DNA. CDR3 size: 15 residues. CDR1 and CDR2 (germline): KGHSH, LQKENI. The CDR3 loop reads CASSPVGADQETQYF.

The chain uses TRBV12-3 or TRBV12-4 and TRBJ1-6; no DNA is available, so the TRBD1 call from TCRdb remains unchecked. The CDR3 sequence is 15 residues long. Here the CDR3 reads CASSVRDREDSPLHF.

The chain links TRBV5-1 to TRBJ2-1; the TCRdb D gene call, TRBD2, has no DNA to confirm it. Germline assignment: CDR1 SGHRS and CDR2 YFSETQ. This CDR3 has 16 residues. This chain's CDR3 is CASSLGVGGRASEQFF.

The chain has TRBV7-9 and TRBJ2-3; TCRdb's D call, TRBD2, is unchecked because there is no DNA. CDR1 and CDR2 from the germline V gene are SEHNR and FQNEAQ (reference sequence). The CDR3 runs 16 residues. CDR3 region: CASSRATSGISGTQYF.

V and J are TRBV20-1 and TRBJ1-5. The CDR3 is 14 amino acids. CDR1 is DFQATT and CDR2 is SNEGSKA in the germline V gene (reference sequence). The CDR3 sequence: CSARVPFLDQPQHF.

The chain uses TRBV6-5 and TRBJ1-3; TCRdb outputs TRBD1, but without DNA this stays unchecked. The CDR3 is 17 residues long. From germline, CDR1 is MNHEY and CDR2 SVGAGI. CDR3 sequence: CASTYRPGQSSGNTIYF.

V gene TRBV3-1 combines with J gene TRBJ1-4; absent DNA, TCRdb's TRBD1 call cannot be checked. The CDR3 extends over 15 amino acids. In germline, CDR1 is LGHDT, CDR2 YNNKEL (reference sequence). The CDR3 spells CASSQGVGGGEKLFF.

The rearrangement uses TRBV4-3 and TRBJ1-2. This CDR3 is built from 15 residues. Germline V gene lookup returns CDR1 LGHNA and CDR2 YSLEER. The CDR3 loop reads CASSQDLGRDYGYTF.

The V and J genes are TRBV10-2 and TRBJ2-1. This CDR3 spans 11 amino acids. CDR1 and CDR2 (germline): WSHSY, SAAADI. The CDR3 sequence: CASSDVNEQFF.

This chain connects TRBV4-3 to TRBJ2-7; TCRdb calls TRBD2, which cannot be checked without DNA. Germline values: CDR1 LGHNA, CDR2 YSLEER. The CDR3 is 15 amino acids. CDR3 in amino acids: CASSQGLAGMYEQYF.

The rearrangement links TRBV27 to TRBJ1-5; TCRdb's D call of TRBD1 is untestable without DNA. The CDR3 is made up of 16 amino acids. CDR1 is MNHEY and CDR2 is SMNVEV in the germline V gene (reference sequence). This chain's CDR3 is CASSSRGTGTGQPQHF.

The CDR3 is CSVRHRTQGSYEQYF. The chain couples TRBV29-1 to TRBJ2-7; TCRdb's D call, TRBD1, is unchecked because there is no DNA. Looked up from germline, CDR1 is SQVTM and CDR2 is ANQGSEA. The CDR3 loop spans 15 amino acids.

The V and J genes are TRBV5-4 and TRBJ1-2; as DNA is missing, the TRBD1 call by TCRdb cannot be tested. The CDR3 has 16 residues. CDR1 SGHNT and CDR2 YYREEE come from the germline V gene (reference sequence). CDR3 residues: CASSLVLMRGGIGYTF.

The chain has TRBV29-1 and TRBJ2-7. The CDR3 is 12 amino acids. Germline loops: CDR1 SQVTM, CDR2 ANQGSEA. The chain's CDR3 is CSVVLLSYEQYF.

The chain has TRBV5-1 and TRBJ1-1; TCRdb reports TRBD1, a call that lacks DNA to check it against. Germline values: CDR1 SGHRS, CDR2 YFSETQ. This CDR3 has 15 amino acids. This chain's CDR3 is CASSLFRGPNTEAFF.

This chain connects TRBV27 to TRBJ2-7. Germline V gene data show CDR1 as MNHEY and CDR2 as SMNVEV (reference sequence). CDR3 length: 12 residues. This CDR3 is CASSFDWYEQYF.

V gene TRBV27 combines with J gene TRBJ2-1; TCRdb's D call of TRBD1 is untestable without DNA. The CDR3 is 13 residues long. The germline V gene has CDR1 MNHEY and CDR2 SMNVEV (reference sequence). CDR3 region: CASSLDRWNEQFF.

The V gene is TRBV5-1, the J gene TRBJ2-1; the D gene TCRdb calls, TRBD1, cannot be checked with no DNA. This CDR3 region has 15 residues. Germline V CDR1 and CDR2: SGHRS, YFSETQ. CDR3 protein: CASSLGVGGVNEQFF.

The genes are TRBV19 and TRBJ2-1; TCRdb's D call of TRBD2 is untestable without DNA. The germline V gene has CDR1 LNHDA and CDR2 SQIVND (reference sequence). The CDR3 runs 14 residues. The CDR3 region is CASNEGPSYNEQFF.

The chain links TRBV24-1 to TRBJ2-2; TCRdb selects TRBD1, and the lack of DNA leaves this call unchecked. This CDR3 has 15 residues. Germline V lookup: CDR1 KGHDR, CDR2 SFDVKD. The CDR3 is CATSDLNSRGGELFF.

The chain recombines TRBV4-1 with TRBJ2-3. The germline gives CDR1 MGHRA, CDR2 YSYEKL. There are 17 residues in the CDR3. The CDR3 spells CASSQVLFRGEGDTQYF.

This chain connects TRBV7-9 to TRBJ2-7; no DNA is available, so the TRBD2 call from TCRdb remains unchecked. Germline assignment: CDR1 SEHNR and CDR2 FQNEAQ (reference sequence). The CDR3 totals 15 residues. The CDR3 region is CASSFPSAMEVEQYF.